The next 3 T cell receptor beta chains were all read from a single sample in a study of T cells of healthy individuals. Each CDR3 protein gets one entry after TCRdb re-called the 5' RACE reads with MiXCR. This table holds some 39,000 distinct CDR3 sequences, approximately 5% found once. The source of these receptors is a human donor in good health.

Concerning this clonotype: A much larger clone differs from this one at a single base, so this may be a read error. Because the CDR3 is missing its conserved closing phenylalanine or tryptophan, this is likely a read error. This chain uses TRBV27 with TRBJ1-1; D possibly corresponds to TRBD1 (6 bases). V was shortened by 5 bases and J by 4 bases, with 20 bases between the two germline ends. This CDR3 has 16 residues. The germline gives CDR1 MNHEY, CDR2 SMNVEV (reference sequence). CDR3 nucleotide sequence: TGTGCCAGCAGTCAAACAGGGTTTGGTGTAGGCACTGAAGCTTTCCTT. It encodes CASSQTGFGVGTEAFL.

This chain joins TRBV6-5 and TRBJ1-1; unclear D gene. V lost 3 bases, J lost 5 bases, and 10 bases lay in between. CDR3 length: 13 residues. Germline CDR1 MNHEY, CDR2 SVGAGI. The CDR3 coding sequence is TGTGCCAGCAGTTATGATTTGAGGACTGAAGCTTTCTTT. Amino acids: CASSYDLRTEAFF.

The chain is built from TRBV29-1 and TRBJ2-1; 15 bases match TRBD2. Germline V gives CDR1 SQVTM, CDR2 ANQGSEA. The CDR3 runs 13 residues. V was pared by 6 bases and J by 15 bases, with 9 bases of the junction left unmatched. The CDR3 loop reads CSVGTSGRTGRFF. The CDR3 bases are TGCAGCGTGGGGACTAGCGGGAGGACTGGTAGGTTCTTC.